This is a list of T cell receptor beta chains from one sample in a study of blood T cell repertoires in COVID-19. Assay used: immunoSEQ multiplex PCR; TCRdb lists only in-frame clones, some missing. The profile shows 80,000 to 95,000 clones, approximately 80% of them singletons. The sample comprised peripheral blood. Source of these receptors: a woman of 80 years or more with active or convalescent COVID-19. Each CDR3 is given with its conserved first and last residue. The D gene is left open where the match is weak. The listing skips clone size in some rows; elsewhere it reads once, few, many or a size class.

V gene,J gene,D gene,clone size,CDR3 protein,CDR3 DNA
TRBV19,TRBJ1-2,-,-,CASSTSGQGGRGYTF,TGTGCCAGTAGTACTTCGGGACAAGGAGGCCGTGGCTACACCTTC
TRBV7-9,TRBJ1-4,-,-,CASSLGQNNEKLFF,TGTGCCAGCAGCTTAGGCCAGAATAATGAAAAACTGTTTTTT
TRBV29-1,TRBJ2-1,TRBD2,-,CSVGASGRGEQFF,TGCAGCGTTGGGGCTAGCGGGAGGGGGGAGCAGTTCTTC
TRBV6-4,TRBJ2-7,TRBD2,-,CASSEKQWREVISYEQYF,TGTGCCAGCAGTGAAAAGCAGTGGCGGGAGGTTATATCCTACGAGCAGTACTTC
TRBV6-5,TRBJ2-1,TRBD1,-,CASGHRGGSYNEQFF,TGTGCCAGCGGGCACAGGGGTGGCTCCTACAATGAGCAGTTCTTC
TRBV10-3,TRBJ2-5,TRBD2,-,CATQLAGEETQYF,TGTGCCACCCAACTAGCGGGGGAAGAGACCCAGTACTTC
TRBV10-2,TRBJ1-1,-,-,CASSDWGRGNTEAFF,TGCGCCAGCAGTGATTGGGGCAGGGGGAACACTGAAGCTTTCTTT
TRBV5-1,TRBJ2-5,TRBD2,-,CASSFGSGGQETQYF,TGCGCCAGCAGCTTCGGGAGCGGGGGTCAAGAGACCCAGTACTTC
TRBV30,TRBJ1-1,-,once,CAWSLGGGNTEAFF,TGTGCCTGGAGTCTCGGAGGTGGGAACACTGAAGCTTTCTTT
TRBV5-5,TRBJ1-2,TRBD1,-,CASSLPIGQAGGYTF,TGTGCCAGCAGCTTACCTATAGGACAGGCAGGTGGCTACACCTTC
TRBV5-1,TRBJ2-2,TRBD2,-,CASSSGLVPINTGELFF,TGCGCCAGCAGCTCCGGACTAGTCCCTATTAACACCGGGGAGCTGTTTTTT
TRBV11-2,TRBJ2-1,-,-,CASSSATADEQFF,TGTGCCAGCAGCTCCGCTACCGCGGATGAGCAGTTCTTC
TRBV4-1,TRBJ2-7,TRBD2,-,CASSQEGTSDYEQYF,TGCGCCAGCAGCCAAGAAGGGACTAGCGACTACGAGCAGTACTTC
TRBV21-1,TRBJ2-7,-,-,CANLKESSYEQYF,TGTGCCAACCTCAAGGAGAGCTCCTACGAGCAGTACTTC
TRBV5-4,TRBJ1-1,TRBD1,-,CASQGGPEAFF,TGTGCCAGCCAAGGGGGCCCTGAAGCTTTCTTT
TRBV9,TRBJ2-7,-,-,CASSPMGGQFSYEQYF,TGTGCCAGCAGCCCGATGGGGGGACAGTTCTCCTACGAGCAGTACTTC
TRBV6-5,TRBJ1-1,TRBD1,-,CASSRTGGEAFF,TGTGCCAGCAGTAGGACAGGGGGAGAAGCTTTCTTT
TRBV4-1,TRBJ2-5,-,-,CASSQDALYIGRRREKTQYF,TGCGCCAGCAGCCAAGACGCCCTATATATTGGTCGTCGTAGGGAGAAGACCCAGTACTTC
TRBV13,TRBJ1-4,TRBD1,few,CASSLGGDRRGKLFF,TGTGCCAGCAGCTTAGGAGGGGACAGGCGGGGGAAACTGTTTTTT
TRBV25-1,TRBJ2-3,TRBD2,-,CASRTSGRRTDTQYF,TGTGCCAGTAGGACTAGCGGGAGGCGCACAGATACGCAGTATTTT
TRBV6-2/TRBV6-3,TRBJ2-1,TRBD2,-,CASSYPSSGRSAHEQFF,TGTGCCAGCAGTTACCCCTCTAGCGGGAGAAGCGCCCATGAGCAGTTCTTC
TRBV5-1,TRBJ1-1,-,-,CASSLTPNTEAFF,TGCGCCAGCAGCTTGACTCCGAACACTGAAGCTTTCTTT
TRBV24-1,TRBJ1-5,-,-,CATSDRPGLSGNQPQHF,TGTGCCACCAGTGACCGACCAGGGTTATCAGGCAATCAGCCCCAGCATTTT
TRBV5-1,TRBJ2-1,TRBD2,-,CASSPPRGTSGYNEQFF,TGCGCCAGCAGCCCACCAAGGGGGACTAGCGGATACAATGAGCAGTTCTTC
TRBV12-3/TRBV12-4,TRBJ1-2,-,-,CASSTPPYGYTF,TGTGCCAGCAGTACACCCCCGTATGGCTACACCTTC
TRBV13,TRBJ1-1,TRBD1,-,CASSAKLDRNDRNTEAFF,TGTGCCAGCAGCGCGAAGTTGGACAGGAACGATCGGAACACTGAAGCTTTCTTT
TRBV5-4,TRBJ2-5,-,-,CASSPGDRQETQYF,TGTGCCAGCAGCCCAGGGGACCGACAAGAGACCCAGTACTTC
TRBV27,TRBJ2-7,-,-,CASSRRSSYEQYF,TGTGCCAGCAGCCGGAGGAGCTCCTACGAGCAGTACTTC
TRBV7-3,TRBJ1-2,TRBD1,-,CASSSTGTAYGYTF,TGTGCCAGCAGCTCCACCGGGACAGCCTATGGCTACACCTTC
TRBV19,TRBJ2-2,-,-,CASSTGLQTGELFF,TGTGCCAGTAGTACGGGACTCCAAACCGGGGAGCTGTTTTTT
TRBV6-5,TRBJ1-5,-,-,CASRRGPGNQPQHF,TGTGCCAGCAGGCGGGGACCGGGAAATCAGCCCCAGCATTTT